This entry lists 3 T cell receptor beta chains sequenced from one sample in a study of T-cell reconstitution after alpha-beta-depleted transplantation in children. Molecular barcoding with unique molecular identifiers was used for the TCRbeta library. TCRdb ran MiXCR on the PCR reads and lists one entry per CDR3 protein. The sample shows roughly 120,000 distinct CDR3 sequences, about 23% of them seen only once. The sample consisted of PBMCs, mostly from graft donor cells, taken 180 days after TCRalphabeta/CD19-depleted stem cell transplant. The receptors derive from a male patient aged 2-15 years who had a stem cell transplant for chronic granulomatous disease, so the T cells may come from the graft donor.

This chain connects TRBV5-6 to TRBJ1-1; D unresolved. V lost 0 bases, J lost 7 bases, and 10 bases lay in between. This CDR3 comprises 13 residues. The V gene's germline CDR1 is SGHDT and CDR2 YYEEEE. The CDR3 is CASSLGSLGEAFF. Here the CDR3 DNA reads TGTGCCAGCAGCTTGGGGTCCTTGGGTGAAGCTTTCTTT.

This clonotype was detected many times. The chain is built from TRBV18 and TRBJ2-5; D is possibly TRBD1 (5 bases). CDR1 and CDR2 (germline): KGHSH, LQKENI. The germline V and J ends were trimmed by 8 bases and 5 bases, with 9 bases remaining between them. This CDR3 has 11 residues. CDR3 sequence reads: CASSPGETQYF. CDR3 in DNA: TGTGCCAGCAGTCCAGGGGAGACCCAGTACTTC.

This clonotype occurred a few times. The gene calls are TRBV12-3 or TRBV12-4 and TRBJ2-2; D remains ambiguous. This CDR3 has 13 residues. V was cut by 6 bases and J by 5 bases, with 10 bases left in between. The CDR3 DNA is TGTGCCAGCAGGAGCCTAGAGACCGGGGAGCTGTTTTTT. Amino acids: CASRSLETGELFF.